This passage covers 24 T cell receptor beta chains from one sample sequenced in a study of spatial heterogeneity in lung cancer. TCRdb ran MiXCR on the 5' RACE reads and lists one entry per CDR3 protein. The sample contains 90,000 or so distinct CDR3 sequences, approximately 8.2% of which appear only once. Noted time point: sample taken at primary tumor resection. Unsorted whole RNA samples from tumor, nontumor lung or frozen PBMC were sequenced. The source was PBMCs, collected at surgery. These receptors originate from a male donor with early-stage non-small cell lung cancer.

This clonotype occurred many times. The chain has TRBV9 and TRBJ2-2; 9 bases align to TRBD1. This CDR3 is 14 amino acids long. With V trimmed by 7 bases and J by 1 base, 2 bases remained unmatched. Germline-derived CDR1 and CDR2 are SGDLS and YYNGEE. The DNA of the CDR3 is TGTGCCAGCGGGGACAGGGTGAACACCGGGGAGCTGTTTTTT. It encodes CASGDRVNTGELFF.

This clonotype was counted ten times or more. J is TRBJ1-5 and V is TRBV7-4; TRBD1 agrees at 8 bases. V shed 5 bases, J shed 7 bases, and the junction held 16 bases outside the gene matches. This CDR3 is 17 amino acids long. From germline, CDR1 is SGHVT and CDR2 SQSDAQ. The chain's CDR3 is CASSPGLRQGIRQPQHF. In nucleotides, the CDR3 is TGTGCCAGCAGCCCAGGTCTGCGACAGGGGATACGGCAGCCCCAGCATTTT. The full variable domain, in which reference TRBV7-4 and TRBJ1-5 provide the parts outside the CDR3, is GAGVSQSPRYKVAKRGRDVALRCDSISGHVTLYWYRQTLGQGSEVLTYSQSDAQRDKSGRPSGRFSAERPERSVSTLKIQRTEQGDSAVYLCASSPGLRQGIRQPQHFGDGTRLSIL.

This rearrangement joins TRBV20-1 to TRBJ2-7, with D unclear. V was trimmed by 0 bases and J by 3 bases, leaving 15 bases between them. Germline V gene data show CDR1 as DFQATT and CDR2 as SNEGSKA (reference sequence). The CDR3 has 15 residues. CDR3 amino acids: CSARDSRASHYEQYF. The CDR3 DNA follows: TGCAGTGCTAGAGATTCCCGAGCATCCCACTACGAGCAGTACTTC.

This clonotype was seen a handful of times. This chain uses TRBV18 with TRBJ2-3; D uncertain. Germline CDR1 and CDR2: KGHSH and LQKENI. Trimming took off 0 bases at V and 2 bases at J, with 6 bases between the two ends. CDR3 length equals 14 residues. CDR3 nucleotide sequence: TGTGCCAGCTCACCACCGGCGAACACAGATACGCAGTATTTT. It yields the protein CASSPPANTDTQYF.

This clonotype has a count of ten or more. The genes are TRBV25-1 and TRBJ1-2; TRBD1 might be the D (6 bases). Germline-derived CDR1 and CDR2 are MGHDK and SYGVNS. Deletions cut 4 bases from V and 3 bases from J, with 12 bases between. This CDR3 is built from 14 residues. The CDR3 sequence is CASSVGGTHYGYTF. In DNA form, the CDR3 reads TGTGCCAGCAGTGTAGGCGGGACACACTATGGCTACACCTTC.

This clonotype was observed many times. V is TRBV28 and J is TRBJ2-3; D tentatively reads TRBD1 or TRBD2 (5 bases each). Germline CDR1 and CDR2: MDHEN and SYDVKM. Deletions cut 2 bases from V and 2 bases from J, with 11 bases between. The CDR3 spans 15 residues. The CDR3 coding sequence is TGTGCCAGCAGTTTAAGGGGACCGATCACAGATACGCAGTATTTT. Translation gives CASSLRGPITDTQYF.

This clonotype has just a few counts. This chain joins TRBV28 and TRBJ2-2, with 7 bases identical to TRBD1. The germline V gene encodes CDR1 MDHEN and CDR2 SYDVKM. The length of the CDR3 is 17 residues. Germline trimming cut 3 bases from V and 5 bases from J; bases unmatched to any gene: 12. CDR3 protein: CASSFGNNRGRTGELFF. The DNA of the CDR3 is TGTGCCAGCAGTTTTGGAAACAACAGGGGCCGGACCGGGGAGCTGTTTTTT.

This clonotype appeared many times. V gene TRBV29-1 combines with J gene TRBJ1-1; 8 nucleotides line up with TRBD1. Germline lookup yields CDR1 SQVTM and CDR2 ANQGSEA. V lost 5 bases and J lost 4; bases outside the gene matches: 3. The CDR3 is 12 amino acids. This CDR3 is CSVHRGGTEAFF. CDR3 coding DNA: TGCAGCGTTCACAGGGGGGGCACTGAAGCTTTCTTT.

A few counts support this clonotype. This rearrangement joins TRBV7-9 to TRBJ2-7, with D perhaps matching TRBD1 (5 bases). The germline V and J ends were trimmed by 4 bases and 7 bases, with 17 bases remaining between them. CDR3 length: 14 amino acids. The germline V gene encodes CDR1 SEHNR and CDR2 FQNEAQ (reference sequence). CDR3 nucleotide sequence: TGTGCCAGCAGCTCGTCGATATCCAGGGATGAGCAGTACTTC. It encodes CASSSSISRDEQYF. Variable domain in full (rest from reference TRBV7-9 and TRBJ2-7): DTGVSQNPRHKITKRGQNVTFRCDPISEHNRLYWYRQTLGQGPEFLTYFQNEAQLEKSRLLSDRFSAERPKGSFSTLEIQRTEQGDSAMYLCASSSSISRDEQYFGPGTRLTVT.

The J gene is TRBJ2-2, the V gene TRBV5-1; 7 nucleotides line up with TRBD2. From germline, CDR1 is SGHRS and CDR2 YFSETQ. J lost 0 bases, V lost 3 bases, and 5 bases had no gene match. The CDR3 loop spans 16 amino acids. The CDR3 sequence: CASSSRAGPNTGELFF. CDR3 DNA sequence: TGCGCCAGCAGCTCCAGAGCGGGGCCGAACACCGGGGAGCTGTTTTTT.

The chain has TRBV9 and TRBJ2-2; TRBD1 matches at 7 bases. V trimming: 2 bases; J trimming: 5 bases; junction bases outside the gene matches: 3. CDR3 size: 14 residues. The germline V gene has CDR1 SGDLS and CDR2 YYNGEE. CDR3 loop: CASSVTGLTGELFF. The DNA of the CDR3 is TGTGCCAGCAGCGTGACAGGGCTGACCGGGGAGCTGTTTTTT.

This clonotype was counted at least ten times. The chain has TRBV9 and TRBJ2-1, with D possibly being TRBD2 (6 bases). The CDR3 is made up of 16 amino acids. V shed 0 bases and J shed 2 bases, with 12 bases lying between them. Germline loops: CDR1 SGDLS, CDR2 YYNGEE. The CDR3: CASSVGGGFTYNEQFF. The CDR3 nucleotides are TGTGCCAGCAGCGTAGGGGGAGGCTTCACCTACAATGAGCAGTTCTTC.

This clonotype was seen only a few times. The CDR3 coding sequence is TGTGCCAGCACCCCCGTCGGTCGGGTCGGAAACACCATATATTTT. As protein: CASTPVGRVGNTIYF. V and J are TRBV6-6 and TRBJ1-3, with D unresolved. This CDR3 has 15 amino acids. Trimming left V 7 bases short and J 4 bases short, with 17 bases between. Germline V lookup: CDR1 MNHNY, CDR2 SVGAGI (reference sequence).

This clonotype was seen repeatedly, ten times or more. The J gene is TRBJ1-1, the V gene TRBV18; the match to TRBD1 covers 8 bases. Per the germline V gene, CDR1 is KGHSH and CDR2 is LQKENI. The J segment lost 3 bases and the V segment lost 2 bases, leaving 5 bases of the junction unmatched. The CDR3 is 15 residues long. CDR3 coding DNA: TGTGCCAGCTCACCAGTACAGGGGGTTGACACTGAAGCTTTCTTT. Translated, it gives CASSPVQGVDTEAFF.

This clonotype was recorded a few times. The CDR3 is CSARAGVATVGANVLTF. The CDR3 bases are TGCAGTGCTAGAGCCGGAGTAGCAACTGTGGGGGCCAACGTCCTGACTTTC. The genes are TRBV20-1 and TRBJ2-6; D unresolved. V shed 1 base and J shed 4 bases, with 17 bases lying between them. The CDR3 is made up of 17 amino acids. The germline V gene encodes CDR1 DFQATT and CDR2 SNEGSKA (reference sequence).

The gene calls are TRBV9 and TRBJ2-2; possible D gene TRBD2, 5 bases. The germline CDR1 and CDR2 sequences are SGDLS and YYNGEE. The V gene lost 4 bases and the J gene lost 3 bases, with 19 bases spanning the gap. The CDR3 extends over 17 amino acids. CDR3: CASSSPRAQDYTGELFF. CDR3 coding DNA: TGTGCCAGCAGCTCACCCCGGGCCCAGGACTACACCGGGGAGCTGTTTTTT.

The chain recombines TRBV28 with TRBJ1-2; D unclear. The CDR3 runs to 14 residues. Germline CDR1 and CDR2: MDHEN and SYDVKM. V lost 5 bases, J lost 0 bases, and 10 bases lay in between. The CDR3 reads CASSAITTNYGYTF. CDR3 bases: TGTGCCAGCAGTGCCATTACAACTAACTATGGCTACACCTTC.

The CDR3 DNA reads as TGTGCCAGCAGCCAGGACATATCAGCTTTCTTT. Its protein is CASSQDISAFF. The V call is TRBV7-9, the J call TRBJ1-1; tentatively, D is TRBD1 (5 bases). The CDR3 runs 11 residues. Germline V gives CDR1 SEHNR, CDR2 FQNEAQ (reference sequence). The V and J ends lost 5 bases and 10 bases respectively, with 11 bases between them.

This clonotype came up many times. The chain carries TRBV2 and TRBJ1-1; the D gene is possibly TRBD1 (6 bases). Germline CDR1 is SNHLY and CDR2 is FYNNEI. The CDR3 loop spans 12 amino acids. Trimming left V 10 bases short and J 0 bases short, with 9 bases between. The CDR3 sequence is CAMNRVNTEAFF. In DNA, the CDR3 is TGTGCCATGAACAGGGTGAACACTGAAGCTTTCTTT.

At least ten counts were recorded for this clonotype. The chain links TRBV7-2 to TRBJ2-3; D perhaps matches TRBD1 (5 bases). Trimming cost V 6 bases and J 2 bases, with 12 bases left between them. Germline values: CDR1 SGHTA, CDR2 FQGNSA. This CDR3 is 14 amino acids long. As DNA, the CDR3 is TGTGCCAGCAGGCTGCAAGGGGCCACAGATACGCAGTATTTT. Translating gives CASRLQGATDTQYF.

The rearrangement uses TRBV2 and TRBJ2-7, with 10 bases matching TRBD2. CDR3 length equals 17 residues. V shed 1 base and J 3 bases; nucleotides not matched to a gene: 9. Germline CDR1 is SNHLY and CDR2 is FYNNEI. CDR3 residues: CASSEVISGGPYYEQYF. The CDR3 coding sequence is TGTGCCAGCAGTGAAGTGATTAGCGGGGGGCCTTACTACGAGCAGTACTTC.

This clonotype was counted at least ten times. J is TRBJ2-7 and V is TRBV20-1, with 9 bases matching TRBD1. Germline V CDR1 and CDR2: DFQATT, SNEGSKA (reference sequence). The CDR3 sequence is 15 residues long. V was clipped by 1 base and J by 5 bases; unmatched bases: 9. CDR3 amino acids: CSARGARDRVHEQYF. The DNA for the CDR3 is TGCAGTGCTAGAGGGGCAAGGGACAGGGTCCACGAGCAGTACTTC.

This clonotype appeared a few times. The gene calls are TRBV28 and TRBJ2-3; 10 positions agree with TRBD1. The V and J ends lost 7 bases and 3 bases, in that order; junction bases with no gene match: 4. The CDR3 has 14 amino acids. From germline, CDR1 is MDHEN and CDR2 SYDVKM. CDR3 in DNA: TGTGCCAGCACCCCGGGACAGGGGACAGATACGCAGTATTTT. Encoded protein: CASTPGQGTDTQYF. Variable domain in full (rest from reference TRBV28 and TRBJ2-3): DVKVTQSSRYLVKRTGEKVFLECVQDMDHENMFWYRQDPGLGLRLIYFSYDVKMKEKGDIPEGYSVSREKKERFSLILESASTNQTSMYLCASTPGQGTDTQYFGPGTRLTVL.

A single count supports this clonotype. One end of the junction fails to match germline, which may point to a read error. This chain joins TRBV6-2 or TRBV6-3 and TRBJ1-2, with D perhaps matching TRBD1 (5 bases). CDR3 size: 15 residues. Germline V gives CDR1 MNHEY, CDR2 SVGEGT. The CDR3, as DNA: TGTGTCAGCAGTTCGATCGTGACCGGGACGGATGGCTACACCTTC. Its translation is CVSSSIVTGTDGYTF.